The clone carrying this T cell receptor beta chain has just a few counts. Repertoires were generated with immunoSEQ multiplex PCR, while TCRdb's copy carries only in-frame clones and drops some. Of 100,000 to 150,000 clones in the sample, around 80% were seen once. The data were taken from a study of blood T cell repertoires in COVID-19. Study as a whole: Researchers got acute and convalescent COVID-19 samples from the United States, Italy and Spain.

The study drew participants aged about 18 to 95 years from roughly 25 US areas. J gave up 4 bases and V 4 bases, and 5 bases lay outside the gene matches. Germline CDR1 SGHVS, CDR2 FQNEAQ. This CDR3 comprises 16 residues. The chain employs TRBV7-8 and TRBJ2-5; 14 bases agree with TRBD2. What was sequenced was PBMCs or T cells enriched from blood (not recorded which). The origin of this receptor is a man in his forties or fifties with acute COVID-19. In nucleotides, the CDR3 is TGTGCCAGCAGCTCCCAGACTAGCGGGGGGGTAGAGACCCAGTACTTC. Translation: CASSSQTSGGVETQYF.